These T cell receptor beta chains were read from a single sample in a study of OX40 agonist ivuxolimab in advanced cancers. Generated by immunoSEQ multiplex PCR, the TCRdb table keeps only in-frame clones and is missing some. The sample lists tens of thousands of clones; more than 75% were seen once. Source: CD4+ or CD8+ T cells sorted from blood, taken in a trial of the OX40 agonist ivuxolimab. These receptors were taken from an adult with an advanced solid tumor such as melanoma, head and neck, liver or kidney cancer. Each CDR3 is given with its conserved first and last residue. The order of the fields is J gene, D gene, V gene, clone size, CDR3 protein, CDR3 DNA. The D gene is left open where the match is weak. The size entry is marked missing in some rows and otherwise reads once, few, many or a size class.

>TRBJ1-1|NA|TRBV28|NA
CASSRPHRNTEAFF
TGTGCCAGCAGTCGACCGCATCGGAACACTGAAGCTTTCTTT
>TRBJ2-7|TRBD2|TRBV6-1|NA
CASNSGGRVSYEQYF
TGTGCCAGCAATTCGGGGGGTAGAGTGTCCTACGAGCAGTACTTC
>TRBJ2-5|NA|TRBV5-1|NA
CASSLVDPGETQYF
TGCGCCAGCAGCTTGGTTGACCCAGGGGAGACCCAGTACTTC
>TRBJ1-4|TRBD1|TRBV28|NA
CASSLAGTGREKLFF
TGTGCCAGCAGTCTCGCCGGGACAGGGCGAGAAAAACTGTTTTTT
>TRBJ1-5|NA|TRBV12-5|NA
CASGFVLSGQTNQPQHF
TGTGCTAGTGGTTTTGTTTTGTCGGGACAAACAAATCAGCCCCAGCATTTT
>TRBJ2-5|TRBD2|TRBV4-1|NA
CASSQDWVAGVETQYF
TGCGCCAGCAGCCAAGATTGGGTAGCGGGAGTTGAGACCCAGTACTTC
>TRBJ2-7|TRBD2|TRBV27|NA
CASSSPDSAGVGNEQYF
TGTGCCAGCAGTTCCCCGGATTCGGCGGGAGTGGGCAACGAGCAGTACTTC
>TRBJ1-1|NA|TRBV10-3|NA
CAISESGGYTEAFF
TGTGCCATCAGTGAGTCAGGTGGATACACTGAAGCTTTCTTT
>TRBJ1-2|TRBD1|TRBV28|NA
CASSPIGTGGVANYGYTF
TGTGCCAGCAGTCCGATCGGGACAGGGGGCGTAGCTAACTATGGCTACACCTTC
>TRBJ2-1|NA|TRBV5-6|NA
CASSLARDSGFFEQFF
TGTGCCAGCAGCTTGGCGAGGGACTCGGGGTTTTTTGAGCAGTTCTTC
>TRBJ1-1|NA|TRBV5-1|NA
CASSLARGYTEAFF
TGCGCCAGCAGCTTGGCCAGAGGGTACACTGAAGCTTTCTTT
>TRBJ1-1|TRBD1|TRBV10-2|NA
CASRTGGNTEAFF
TGCGCCAGCAGGACAGGGGGGAACACTGAAGCTTTCTTT
>TRBJ2-7|TRBD1|TRBV7-6|NA
CASSPRGTGGYEQYF
TGTGCCAGCAGCCCTCGGGGGACAGGGGGCTACGAGCAGTACTTC
>TRBJ2-7|NA|TRBV18|NA
CASSPGRGEAEEQYF
TGTGCCAGCTCACCGGGCAGGGGAGAAGCGGAAGAGCAGTACTTC
>TRBJ2-5|NA|TRBV10-3|NA
CAIRDLGETQYF
TGTGCCATCAGGGACTTGGGGGAGACCCAGTACTTC
>TRBJ2-7|TRBD2|TRBV4-1|NA
CASSTPGLAYEQYF
TGCGCCAGCAGCACGCCGGGACTAGCGTACGAGCAGTACTTC
>TRBJ2-5|NA|TRBV6-5|NA
CASSYKASQAGTQYF
TGTGCCAGCAGCTACAAGGCCAGTCAAGCGGGGACCCAGTACTTC
>TRBJ1-1|NA|TRBV7-9|once
CASSPEALERGWVTEAFF
TGTGCCAGCAGCCCCGAGGCCTTGGAGCGGGGTTGGGTCACTGAAGCTTTCTTT
>TRBJ2-5|TRBD1|TRBV18|NA
CASSPPGQGILETQYF
TGTGCCAGCTCACCACCGGGACAGGGGATTTTGGAGACCCAGTACTTC
>TRBJ2-3|NA|TRBV10-2|NA
CASGSPGTDTQYF
TGCGCCAGCGGGAGCCCCGGCACAGATACGCAGTATTTT
>TRBJ2-1|NA|TRBV7-3|NA
CASSLLGTSYNEQFF
TGTGCCAGCAGCCTCTTGGGGACCTCCTACAATGAGCAGTTCTTC
>TRBJ2-7|TRBD2|TRBV7-9|NA
CASSLGLAGPSYEQYF
TGTGCCAGCAGCCTGGGACTAGCGGGACCGTCCTACGAGCAGTACTTC
>TRBJ1-4|NA|TRBV30|NA
CAWKSRFNEKLFF
TGTGCCTGGAAAAGCAGGTTTAATGAAAAACTGTTTTTT
>TRBJ2-2|NA|TRBV13|few
CASSRLAGQTGELFF
TGTGCCAGCAGCCGATTAGCGGGACAGACCGGGGAGCTGTTTTTT
>TRBJ2-7|NA|TRBV27|once
CASTPTGLNSYEQYF
TGTGCCAGCACACCGACAGGACTTAACTCCTACGAGCAGTACTTC
>TRBJ1-1|TRBD1|TRBV11-1|once
CASSLYEGGYTEAFF
TGTGCCAGCAGCTTATATGAAGGGGGCTACACTGAAGCTTTCTTT
>TRBJ1-4|TRBD1|TRBV11-1|NA
CASSPTGTAVWANEKLFF
TGTGCCAGCAGCCCCACCGGGACAGCCGTTTGGGCTAATGAAAAACTGTTTTTT
>TRBJ2-5|NA|TRBV18|NA
CASSQEETQYF
TGTGCCAGCTCACAGGAAGAGACCCAGTACTTC
>TRBJ1-5|NA|TRBV28|NA
CASSFSQPQHF
TGTGCCAGCAGTTTTTCTCAGCCCCAGCATTTT
>TRBJ2-4|NA|TRBV28|once
CASSLYSGLAKNIQYF
TGTGCCAGCAGTTTATATTCGGGCCTAGCCAAAAACATTCAGTACTTC
>TRBJ1-4|NA|TRBV11-2|NA
CASSQRGVGDEKLFF
TGTGCCAGCAGCCAGCGTGGGGTAGGGGACGAAAAACTGTTTTTT
>TRBJ2-7|TRBD1|TRBV7-9|NA
CASSPPTGPYEQYF
TGTGCCAGCAGCCCCCCGACAGGGCCCTACGAGCAGTACTTC
>TRBJ1-2|TRBD1|TRBV6-4|NA
CATLVTQTGGGYGYTF
TGTGCCACCTTAGTTACCCAGACAGGGGGCGGCTATGGCTACACCTTC
>TRBJ1-5|NA|TRBV7-3|NA
CASSSTGIRWNQPQHF
TGTGCCAGCAGCTCCACTGGCATAAGATGGAATCAGCCCCAGCATTTT
>TRBJ2-7|TRBD1|TRBV6-5|NA
CASSYRQGVSYEQYF
TGTGCCAGCAGTTATCGACAGGGGGTCTCCTACGAGCAGTACTTC
>TRBJ2-7|NA|TRBV28|NA
CASSLTQGWGYEQYF
TGTGCCAGCAGTTTAACCCAGGGATGGGGCTACGAGCAGTACTTC
>TRBJ2-7|TRBD2|TRBV27|NA
CASSSLLGLAVYEQYF
TGTGCCAGCAGTTCATTGCTAGGACTAGCGGTCTACGAGCAGTACTTC
>TRBJ2-3|TRBD2|TRBV20-1|NA
CSARGGNTQYF
TGCAGTGCTAGGGGGGGGAATACGCAGTATTTT
>TRBJ1-1|TRBD1|TRBV2|NA
CASSDEGQMNTEAFF
TGTGCCAGCAGTGACGAGGGACAGATGAACACTGAAGCTTTCTTT
>TRBJ2-3|TRBD2|TRBV5-1|NA
CASSLMASGFGDTQYF
TGCGCCAGCAGCTTGATGGCTAGCGGGTTCGGAGATACGCAGTATTTT
>TRBJ2-7|NA|TRBV4-1|NA
CASSQAGPAYEQYF
TGCGCCAGCAGCCAAGCGGGGCCTGCCTACGAGCAGTACTTC
>TRBJ1-1|TRBD1|TRBV27|NA
CASSFEGAGSEAFF
TGTGCCAGCAGTTTTGAGGGGGCCGGCTCTGAAGCTTTCTTT
>TRBJ2-3|TRBD2|TRBV23-1|NA
CASSQLRSGNSYIGTDTQYF
TGCGCCAGCAGTCAACTTAGGAGCGGGAACTCGTACATCGGCACAGATACGCAGTATTTT
>TRBJ2-7|TRBD2|TRBV4-1|once
CASSQEGASGTEQYF
TGCGCCAGCAGCCAGGAGGGGGCTAGCGGGACCGAGCAGTACTTC
>TRBJ2-7|NA|TRBV19|NA
CASSITVSYEQYF
TGTGCCAGTAGTATAACGGTCAGCTACGAGCAGTACTTC